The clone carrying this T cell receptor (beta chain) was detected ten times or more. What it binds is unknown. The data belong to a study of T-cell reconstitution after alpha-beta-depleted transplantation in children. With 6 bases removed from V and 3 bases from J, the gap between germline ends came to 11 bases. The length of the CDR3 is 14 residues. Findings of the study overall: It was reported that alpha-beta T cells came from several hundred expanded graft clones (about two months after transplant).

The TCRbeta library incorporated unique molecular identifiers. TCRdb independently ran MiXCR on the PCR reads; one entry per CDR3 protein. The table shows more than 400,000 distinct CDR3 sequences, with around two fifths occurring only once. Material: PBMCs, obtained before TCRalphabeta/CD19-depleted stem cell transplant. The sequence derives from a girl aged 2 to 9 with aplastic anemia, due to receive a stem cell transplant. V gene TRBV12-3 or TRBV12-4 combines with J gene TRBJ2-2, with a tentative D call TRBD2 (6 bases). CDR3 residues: CASSGTFYTGELFF. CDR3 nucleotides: TGTGCCAGCAGCGGGACTTTCTACACCGGGGAGCTGTTTTTT.